What follows are 18 T cell receptor beta chains derived from one specimen sequenced in a study of T cell changes during pregnancy in multiple sclerosis. Using immunoSEQ multiplex PCR, the repertoire was profiled, and TCRdb retains in-frame clones only, with some absent. Of tens of thousands of clones in the sample, under 95% were seen once. The source material was CD4+ T cells from peripheral blood mononuclear cells, sampled in the third trimester of pregnancy. The origin of the receptors is a female donor with multiple sclerosis, enrolled in a pregnancy study.

The V gene is TRBV4-1, the J gene TRBJ2-4; 7 positions match TRBD1. The CDR3 loop spans 13 amino acids. V shed 2 bases and J 8 bases; nucleotides not matched to a gene: 3. The germline gives CDR1 MGHRA, CDR2 YSYEKL. The CDR3 DNA reads TGCGCCAGCAGCCAACAGGGGGTAGACATTCAGTACTTC. It yields the protein CASSQQGVDIQYF.

The rearrangement uses TRBV5-1 and TRBJ1-1; tentatively, D is TRBD1 (6 bases). Trimming removed 0 bases from V and 5 bases from J, with 17 bases in between. The CDR3 totals 16 residues. Germline CDR1 reads SGHRS; CDR2 reads YFSETQ. DNA of the CDR3: TGCGCCAGCAGCTTGGGAGGGACAAAATCCGGGACTGAAGCTTTCTTT. Amino acids: CASSLGGTKSGTEAFF.

V gene TRBV6-4 combines with J gene TRBJ2-3, with TRBD1 matching over 11 bases. The J segment lost 7 bases and the V segment lost 2 bases, leaving 11 bases of the junction unmatched. The V gene's germline CDR1 is MRHNA and CDR2 SNTAGT. CDR3 size: 17 residues. Written as DNA, the CDR3 is TGTGCCAGCAGTGACACCGGACAGGGGGCCCTGATGAATACGCAGTATTTT. This codes for CASSDTGQGALMNTQYF.

This chain uses TRBV9 with TRBJ2-7; 9 bases agree with TRBD2. V shed 4 bases, J shed 2 bases, and the junction held 4 bases outside the gene matches. There are 14 residues in the CDR3. Germline-derived CDR1 and CDR2 are SGDLS and YYNGEE. The CDR3 DNA follows: TGTGCCAGCAGCCCCTTAGCGGGGGCCTACGAGCAGTACTTC. Protein sequence: CASSPLAGAYEQYF. Filled out from reference TRBV9 and TRBJ2-7, the complete variable domain reads DSGVTQTPKHLITATGQRVTLRCSPRSGDLSVYWYQQSLDQGLQFLIQYYNGEERAKGNILERFSAQQFPDLHSELNLSSLELGDSALYFCASSPLAGAYEQYFGPGTRLTVT.

V gene TRBV7-3 combines with J gene TRBJ1-1, with D possibly being TRBD1 (6 bases). V was pared by 1 base and J by 1 base, with 16 bases between. CDR3 size: 17 residues. Germline loops: CDR1 SGHTA, CDR2 FQGTGA. Written as DNA, the CDR3 is TGTGCCAGCAGCTTAATTAGGGTAGCAGGGGAGAACACTGAAGCTTTCTTT. Amino acids: CASSLIRVAGENTEAFF.

This chain joins TRBV5-1 and TRBJ2-5; 10 bases map to TRBD1. In germline, CDR1 is SGHRS, CDR2 YFSETQ. The CDR3 extends over 15 amino acids. The V and J ends lost 0 bases and 3 bases, in that order; junction bases with no gene match: 2. The chain's CDR3 is CASSLVGQGKETQYF. The CDR3 DNA reads TGCGCCAGCAGCTTGGTGGGACAGGGGAAAGAGACCCAGTACTTC.

The chain combines TRBV4-2 with TRBJ1-6; D gene ambiguous. V was trimmed by 4 bases and J by 5 bases, leaving 9 bases between them. CDR3 length: 14 amino acids. Germline V gene lookup returns CDR1 LGHNA and CDR2 YNFKEQ. CDR3 nucleotide sequence: TGTGCCAGCAGCCGTGCAGTGGATAATTCACCCCTCCACTTT. This sequence encodes CASSRAVDNSPLHF.

This clone has more than one count but fewer than ten. The chain links TRBV19 to TRBJ1-4; 8 bases fit TRBD1. CDR3 length: 15 residues. Germline lookup yields CDR1 LNHDA and CDR2 SQIVND (reference sequence). With 5 bases clipped from V and 4 bases from J, the junction kept 6 bases outside the gene matches. CDR3 nucleotide sequence: TGTGCCAGTAGTCCCACAGGGGGAGGTAATGAAAAACTGTTTTTT. It is translated as CASSPTGGGNEKLFF.

The chain links TRBV5-4 to TRBJ1-2, with D unresolved. The germline CDR1 and CDR2 sequences are SGHNT and YYREEE (reference sequence). Trimming cost V 0 bases and J 8 bases, with 14 bases left between them. The CDR3 covers 14 residues. In DNA, the CDR3 is TGTGCCAGCAGCTTGGGAACCTGGGCCTCCGGCTACACCTTC. Translation gives CASSLGTWASGYTF.

The chain has TRBV5-1 and TRBJ2-1; a possible D gene is TRBD2 (6 bases). Per germline, CDR1 SGHRS and CDR2 YFSETQ. With 4 bases removed from V and 3 bases from J, the gap between germline ends came to 20 bases. The length of the CDR3 is 17 residues. The CDR3, as DNA: TGCGCCAGCAGCACGGGGGTGACAACCTCTGGCTACAATGAGCAGTTCTTC. This sequence encodes CASSTGVTTSGYNEQFF. The full variable domain, its missing parts supplied by reference TRBV5-1 and TRBJ2-1, is KAGVTQTPRYLIKTRGQQVTLSCSPISGHRSVSWYQQTPGQGLQFLFEYFSETQRNKGNFPGRFSGRQFSNSRSEMNVSTLELGDSALYLCASSTGVTTSGYNEQFFGPGTRLTVL.

The rearrangement joins TRBV5-5 to TRBJ1-3; 10 positions match TRBD1. This CDR3 is 16 amino acids long. J lost 3 bases, V lost 1 base, and 4 bases had no gene match. Germline V lookup: CDR1 SGHKS, CDR2 YYEKEE (reference sequence). CDR3 loop: CASSLSRDRGGNTIYF. Here the CDR3 DNA reads TGTGCCAGCAGCTTGAGCCGGGACAGGGGTGGAAACACCATATATTTT.

V is TRBV9 and J is TRBJ2-7, with a weak D call TRBD1 (5 bases). V lost 2 bases and J lost 0, with 9 bases in between. The CDR3 spans 14 residues. Germline V CDR1 and CDR2: SGDLS, YYNGEE. In DNA, the CDR3 is TGTGCCAGCAGCGTTGGGGCGGTCTCCTACGAGCAGTACTTC. Translated: CASSVGAVSYEQYF.

V is TRBV19 and J is TRBJ2-7, with 9 bases aligning to TRBD2. The V gene's germline CDR1 is LNHDA and CDR2 SQIVND (reference sequence). The CDR3 consists of 15 residues. Trimming cost V 2 bases and J 3 bases; bases outside gene matches: 5. This chain's CDR3 is CASSIKRGAIYEQYF. CDR3 DNA: TGTGCCAGTAGTATAAAGCGGGGGGCTATCTACGAGCAGTACTTC.

This chain uses TRBV7-8 with TRBJ2-5; D is undetermined. Germline V gene sequence: CDR1 SGHVS, CDR2 FQNEAQ. This CDR3 comprises 12 residues. The V end was cut by 3 bases, the J end by 4 bases, with 6 bases between. Here the CDR3 reads CASSFYRETQYF. For the CDR3, the DNA is TGTGCCAGCAGCTTTTATCGAGAGACCCAGTACTTC.

This clone was observed a handful of times. The chain employs TRBV9 and TRBJ1-1, with D unclear. CDR3 size: 13 residues. The V end was cut by 0 bases, the J end by 3 bases, with 6 bases between. Germline V gene sequence: CDR1 SGDLS, CDR2 YYNGEE. CDR3 DNA sequence: TGTGCCAGCAGCGTAGATCTCTACACTGAAGCTTTCTTT. Its translation is CASSVDLYTEAFF. Drawing the rest from reference TRBV9 and TRBJ1-1, the complete variable domain is DSGVTQTPKHLITATGQRVTLRCSPRSGDLSVYWYQQSLDQGLQFLIQYYNGEERAKGNILERFSAQQFPDLHSELNLSSLELGDSALYFCASSVDLYTEAFFGQGTRLTVV.

The chain joins TRBV2 to TRBJ1-1, with a weak D call TRBD1 (5 bases). V lost 5 bases and J lost 1, with 14 bases in between. The CDR3 has 15 amino acids. The germline V gene has CDR1 SNHLY and CDR2 FYNNEI. The DNA for the CDR3 is TGTGCCAGCAGTAGTCGGGCCAGGGAGAACACTGAAGCTTTCTTT. This sequence encodes CASSSRARENTEAFF.

This chain joins TRBV15 and TRBJ2-1; the match to TRBD2 covers 13 bases. The CDR3 is made up of 21 amino acids. V was clipped by 1 base and J by 4 bases; unmatched bases: 16. Germline CDR1 reads LNHNV; CDR2 reads YYDKDF (reference sequence). CDR3 region: CATSRGSLPSGTSGIYNEQFF. The CDR3 DNA sequence: TGTGCCACCAGCAGAGGCTCACTCCCTTCCGGGACTAGCGGGATTTACAATGAGCAGTTCTTC.

The V call is TRBV6-4, the J call TRBJ2-3, with D tentatively TRBD1 (6 bases). The CDR3 runs to 15 residues. The V end was cut by 3 bases, the J end by 4 bases, with 14 bases between. The germline gives CDR1 MRHNA, CDR2 SNTAGT. CDR3 DNA: TGTGCCAGCAGTGAAGGGGGATCTGTCCCAGATACGCAGTATTTT. This codes for CASSEGGSVPDTQYF.